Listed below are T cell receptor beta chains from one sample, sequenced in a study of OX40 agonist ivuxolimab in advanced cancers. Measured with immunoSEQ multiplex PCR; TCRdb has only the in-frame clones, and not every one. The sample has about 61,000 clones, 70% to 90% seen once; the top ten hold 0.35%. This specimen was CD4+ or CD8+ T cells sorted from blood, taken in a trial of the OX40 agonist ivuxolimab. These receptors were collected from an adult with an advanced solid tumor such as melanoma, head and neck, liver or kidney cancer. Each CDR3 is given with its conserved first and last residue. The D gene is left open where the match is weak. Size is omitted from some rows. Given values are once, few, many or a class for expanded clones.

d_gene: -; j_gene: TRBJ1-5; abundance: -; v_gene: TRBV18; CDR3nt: TGTGCCAGCTCACCCGGGGCAGGGGTCGGGCCCCAGCATTTT; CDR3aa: CASSPGAGVGPQHF
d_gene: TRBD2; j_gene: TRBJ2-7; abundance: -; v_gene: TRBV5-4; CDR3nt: TGTGCCAGCAGGGTTGGGACTAGCGGCGAGCAGTACTTC; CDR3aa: CASRVGTSGEQYF
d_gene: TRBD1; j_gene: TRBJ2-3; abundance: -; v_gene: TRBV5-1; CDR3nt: TGCGCCAGCAGCTTGGGGACAGGGCTTACTAGCACAGATACGCAGTATTTT; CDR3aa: CASSLGTGLTSTDTQYF
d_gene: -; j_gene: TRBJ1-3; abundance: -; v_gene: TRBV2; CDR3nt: TGTGCCAGCATCAGAGACTTAGGAGGTGGAAACACCATATATTTT; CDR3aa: CASIRDLGGGNTIYF
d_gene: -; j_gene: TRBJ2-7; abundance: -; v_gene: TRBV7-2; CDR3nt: TGTGCCAGCAGCTTAGGGGCCTACGAGCAGTACTTC; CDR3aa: CASSLGAYEQYF
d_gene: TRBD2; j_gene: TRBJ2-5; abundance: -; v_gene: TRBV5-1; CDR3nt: TGCGCCAGCAGCCCCCCTGCGGCGGGGGGGCATGGAGAGACCCAGTACTTC; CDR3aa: CASSPPAAGGHGETQYF
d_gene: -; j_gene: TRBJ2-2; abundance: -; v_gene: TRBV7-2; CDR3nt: TGTGCCAGCAGCGCGGGACGCAACACCGGGGAGCTGTTTTTT; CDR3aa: CASSAGRNTGELFF
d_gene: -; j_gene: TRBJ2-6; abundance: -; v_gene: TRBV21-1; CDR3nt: TGTGCCAGCAGCAACTGGGGGAAAGGTGGGGCCAACGTCCTGACTTTC; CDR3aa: CASSNWGKGGANVLTF
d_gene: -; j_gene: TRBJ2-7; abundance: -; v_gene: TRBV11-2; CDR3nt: TGTGCCAGCAGCTTAGTAGGGGAAGGATCCTACGAGCAGTACTTC; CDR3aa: CASSLVGEGSYEQYF
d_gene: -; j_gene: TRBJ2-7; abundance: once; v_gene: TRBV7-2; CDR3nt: TGTGCCAGCAGCTTAGGCGGACAGATCTCCTACGAGCAGTACTTC; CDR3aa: CASSLGGQISYEQYF
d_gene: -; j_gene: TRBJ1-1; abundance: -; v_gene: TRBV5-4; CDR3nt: TGTGCCAGCAGCCCAGAAAGAGACGGAACTGAAGCTTTCTTT; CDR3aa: CASSPERDGTEAFF
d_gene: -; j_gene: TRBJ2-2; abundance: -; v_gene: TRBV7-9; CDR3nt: TGTGCCAGCACCTCGACGGGAACCACCGGGGAGCTGTTTTTT; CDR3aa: CASTSTGTTGELFF
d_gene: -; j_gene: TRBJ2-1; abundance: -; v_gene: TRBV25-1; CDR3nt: TGTGCCAGCAGCCGGGACACTCTATCCTACAATGAGCAGTTCTTC; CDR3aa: CASSRDTLSYNEQFF
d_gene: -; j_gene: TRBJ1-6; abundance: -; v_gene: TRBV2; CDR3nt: TGTGCCAGCAGGATTGGGGGGGTTTATAATTCACCCCTCCACTTT; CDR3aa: CASRIGGVYNSPLHF
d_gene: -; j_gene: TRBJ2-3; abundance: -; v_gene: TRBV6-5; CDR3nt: TGTGCCAGCAGAGGGTCCCTTTTGGGGCCAGATACGCAGTATTTT; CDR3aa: CASRGSLLGPDTQYF
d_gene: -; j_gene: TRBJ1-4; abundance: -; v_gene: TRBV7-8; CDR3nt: TGTGCCAGCAGCTTAGCAGGGGCCTTACAGGAAAAACTGTTTTTT; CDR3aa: CASSLAGALQEKLFF
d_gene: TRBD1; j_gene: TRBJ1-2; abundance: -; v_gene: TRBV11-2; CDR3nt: TGTGCCAGCAGCTTAGCCGGGACAGGGAGGGGCTATGGCTACACCTTC; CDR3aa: CASSLAGTGRGYGYTF
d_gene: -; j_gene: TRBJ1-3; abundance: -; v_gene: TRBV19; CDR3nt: TGTGCCAGTAGTATAGCTAACACCATATATTTT; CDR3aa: CASSIANTIYF
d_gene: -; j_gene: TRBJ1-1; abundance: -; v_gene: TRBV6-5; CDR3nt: TGTGCCAGCGGAGGACCCAGCACTGAAGCTTTCTTT; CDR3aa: CASGGPSTEAFF
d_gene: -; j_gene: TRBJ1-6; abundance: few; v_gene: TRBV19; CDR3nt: TGTGCCAGTAGTATTCAGAATTCACCCCTCCACTTT; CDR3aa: CASSIQNSPLHF
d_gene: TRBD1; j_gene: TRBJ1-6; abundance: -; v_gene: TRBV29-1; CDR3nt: TGCAGCGTGCGACAGGGAAGCAATTCACCCCTCCACTTT; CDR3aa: CSVRQGSNSPLHF
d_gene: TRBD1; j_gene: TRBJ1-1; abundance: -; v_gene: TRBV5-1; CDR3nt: TGCGCCAGCAGCTTGCCCAGACAGGGAGTCGGAGCTGAAGCTTTCTTT; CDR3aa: CASSLPRQGVGAEAFF
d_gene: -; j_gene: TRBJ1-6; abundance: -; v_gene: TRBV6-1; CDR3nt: TGTGCCAGCAGTGAAAGGGTGATCTATAATTCACCCCTCCACTTT; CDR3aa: CASSERVIYNSPLHF
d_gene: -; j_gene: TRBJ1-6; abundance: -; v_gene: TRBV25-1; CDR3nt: TGTGCCAGCAGTGAACAAAGGGCTACAAGTTCACCCCTCCACTTT; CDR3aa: CASSEQRATSSPLHF
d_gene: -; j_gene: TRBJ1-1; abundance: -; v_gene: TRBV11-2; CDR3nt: TGTGCCAGCAGCCATAGGGATACTGAAGCTTTCTTT; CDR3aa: CASSHRDTEAFF
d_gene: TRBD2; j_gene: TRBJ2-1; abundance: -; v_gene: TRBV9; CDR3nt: TGTGCCAGCAGCCTCCGGGACTACTCCTACAATGAGCAGTTCTTC; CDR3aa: CASSLRDYSYNEQFF
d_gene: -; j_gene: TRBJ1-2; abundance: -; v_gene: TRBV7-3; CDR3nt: TGTGCCAGCAGCTTAGACCCGGGGTCCAGTGGCTACACCTTC; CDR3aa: CASSLDPGSSGYTF
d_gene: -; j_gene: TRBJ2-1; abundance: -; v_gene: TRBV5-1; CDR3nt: TGCGCCAGCAGCCACAACGATTTAGGGGAGCAGTTCTTC; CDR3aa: CASSHNDLGEQFF
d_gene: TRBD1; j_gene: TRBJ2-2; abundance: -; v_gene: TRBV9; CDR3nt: TGTGCCAGCAGCCCCCGACAGGGCCCTCCCTCTAACACCGGGGAGCTGTTTTTT; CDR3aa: CASSPRQGPPSNTGELFF